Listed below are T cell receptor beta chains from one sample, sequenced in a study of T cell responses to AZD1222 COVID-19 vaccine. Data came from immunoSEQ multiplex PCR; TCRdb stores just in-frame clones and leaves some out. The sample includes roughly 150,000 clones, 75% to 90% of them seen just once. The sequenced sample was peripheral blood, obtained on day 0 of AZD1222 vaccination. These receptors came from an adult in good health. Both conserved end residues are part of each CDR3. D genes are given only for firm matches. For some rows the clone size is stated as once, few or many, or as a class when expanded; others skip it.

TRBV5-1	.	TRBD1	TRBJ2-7	CASSLIRGQDEQYF	TGCGCCAGCAGCTTAATCAGGGGGCAAGACGAGCAGTACTTC
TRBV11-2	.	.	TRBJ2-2	CASSLPKQGNTGELFF	TGTGCCAGCAGCTTACCGAAACAGGGGAACACCGGGGAGCTGTTTTTT
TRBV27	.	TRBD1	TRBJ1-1	CASSYDRAINTEAFF	TGTGCCAGCAGTTACGACAGGGCCATAAACACTGAAGCTTTCTTT
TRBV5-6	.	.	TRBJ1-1	CASSLFDRSITEAFF	TGTGCCAGCAGCTTGTTTGACAGATCGATAACAGAAGCTTTCTTT
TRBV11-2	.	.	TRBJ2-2	CASSSQGRELFF	TGTGCCAGCAGCTCACAGGGACGGGAGCTGTTTTTT
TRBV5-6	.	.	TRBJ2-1	CASTKFQGGNEQFF	TGTGCCAGCACTAAATTCCAGGGTGGCAATGAGCAGTTCTTC
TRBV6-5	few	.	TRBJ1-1	CASIDWSEAFF	TGTGCCAGCATAGATTGGTCTGAAGCTTTCTTT
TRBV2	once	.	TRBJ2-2	CASTWDTGELFF	TGTGCCAGCACCTGGGACACCGGGGAGCTGTTTTTT
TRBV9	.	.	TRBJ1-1	CASSPYRVTEAFF	TGTGCCAGCAGCCCCTACAGGGTTACTGAAGCTTTCTTT
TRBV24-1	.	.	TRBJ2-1	CATSDSSGASSYNEQFF	TGTGCCACCAGTGATTCGTCAGGGGCCAGCTCCTACAATGAGCAGTTCTTC
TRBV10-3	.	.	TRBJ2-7	CAISDLAFQYF	TGTGCCATCAGTGATTTGGCCTTCCAGTACTTC
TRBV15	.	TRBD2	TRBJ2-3	CATSRLADLTDTQYF	TGTGCCACCAGCAGACTAGCGGACCTCACAGATACGCAGTATTTT
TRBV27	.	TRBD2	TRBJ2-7	CASSLQAGVYEQYF	TGTGCCAGCAGTTTACAGGCGGGAGTCTACGAGCAGTACTTC
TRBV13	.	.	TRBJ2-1	CASSVSSGRWSYNEQFF	TGTGCCAGCAGCGTTTCCTCGGGACGATGGTCCTACAATGAGCAGTTCTTC
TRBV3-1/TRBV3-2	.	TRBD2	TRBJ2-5	CASSQRTRVETQYF	TGTGCCAGCAGCCAAAGGACTAGGGTGGAGACCCAGTACTTC
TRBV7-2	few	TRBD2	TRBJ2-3	CASSYAAGGLSTDTQYF	TGTGCCAGCAGCTACGCAGCGGGGGGGCTTAGCACAGATACGCAGTATTTT
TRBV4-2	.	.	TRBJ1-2	CASSQGTGLYGYTF	TGTGCCAGCAGCCAAGGCACAGGACTCTATGGCTACACCTTC
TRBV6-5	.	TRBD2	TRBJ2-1	CASRREGFDEQFF	TGTGCCAGCAGGAGGGAGGGTTTCGATGAGCAGTTCTTC
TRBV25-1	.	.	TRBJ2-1	CASSYNEQFF	TGTGCCAGCAGTTATAATGAGCAGTTCTTC
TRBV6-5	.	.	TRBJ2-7	CASSYKGPPYEQYF	TGTGCCAGCAGTTACAAGGGACCTCCGTACGAGCAGTACTTC
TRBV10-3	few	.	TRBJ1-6	CAISDGANSPLHF	TGTGCCATCAGTGATGGGGCAAATTCACCCCTCCACTTT
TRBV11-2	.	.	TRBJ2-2	CASSPNRVGELFF	TGTGCCAGCAGCCCGAACAGGGTCGGGGAGCTGTTTTTT
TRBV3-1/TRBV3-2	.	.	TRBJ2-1	CASSQDQGAYEQFF	TGTGCCAGCAGCCAAGATCAGGGAGCGTATGAGCAGTTCTTC
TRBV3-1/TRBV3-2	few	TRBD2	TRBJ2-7	CASTTGLATYEQYF	TGTGCCAGCACCACGGGACTAGCAACCTACGAGCAGTACTTC
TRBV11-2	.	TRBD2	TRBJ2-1	CASSLGGSRTYNEQFF	TGTGCCAGCAGCTTAGGCGGGAGTAGAACCTACAATGAGCAGTTCTTC
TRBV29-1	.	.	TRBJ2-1	CSVTGSSYNEQFF	TGCAGCGTTACAGGGAGCTCCTACAATGAGCAGTTCTTC
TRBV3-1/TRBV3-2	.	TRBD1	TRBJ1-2	CASSQVPGGTYGYTF	TGTGCCAGCAGCCAAGTCCCAGGGGGCACCTATGGCTACACCTTC
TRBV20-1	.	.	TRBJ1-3	CSASSSGNTIYF	TGCAGTGCTAGTAGCTCTGGAAACACCATATATTTT
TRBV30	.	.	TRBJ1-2	CAWDKNYGYTF	TGTGCCTGGGACAAGAACTATGGCTACACCTTC
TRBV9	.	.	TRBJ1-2	CASSTSNPSLYGYTF	TGTGCCAGCAGCACCAGTAACCCCAGTCTCTATGGCTACACCTTC
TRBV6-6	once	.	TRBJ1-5	CASSYSPDQPQHF	TGTGCCAGCAGTTACTCCCCAGATCAGCCCCAGCATTTT
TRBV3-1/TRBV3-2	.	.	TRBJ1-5	CASSQGYSNQPQHF	TGTGCCAGCAGCCAAGGATATAGCAATCAGCCCCAGCATTTT
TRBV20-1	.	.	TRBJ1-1	CSATGTEAFF	TGCAGTGCTACAGGGACTGAAGCTTTCTTT
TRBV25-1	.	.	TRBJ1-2	CASRSEGTYYGYTF	TGTGCCAGCAGATCGGAGGGGACATATTATGGCTACACCTTC
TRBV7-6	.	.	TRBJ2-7	CASSTNGGRAPQYF	TGTGCCAGCAGCACCAACGGCGGGCGGGCCCCACAGTACTTC
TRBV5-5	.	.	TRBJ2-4	CASSLVTIAKNIQYF	TGTGCCAGCAGCTTGGTAACGATAGCCAAAAACATTCAGTACTTC
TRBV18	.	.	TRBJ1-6	CASSILGSSSSYNSPLHF	TGTGCCAGCTCAATACTCGGGTCGTCAAGCTCCTATAATTCACCCCTCCACTTT
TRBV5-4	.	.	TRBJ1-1	CASSLSGQMNTEAFF	TGTGCCAGCAGCTTGAGTGGACAGATGAACACTGAAGCTTTCTTT
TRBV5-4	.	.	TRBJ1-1	CASSKQIRNTEAFF	TGTGCCAGCAGCAAACAAATCCGGAACACTGAAGCTTTCTTT
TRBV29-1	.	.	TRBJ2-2	CSVVVPTNTGELFF	TGCAGCGTTGTTGTCCCCACGAACACCGGGGAGCTGTTTTTT
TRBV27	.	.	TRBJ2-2	CASSLSRQGNTGELFF	TGTGCCAGCAGTTTATCGAGGCAGGGGAACACCGGGGAGCTGTTTTTT
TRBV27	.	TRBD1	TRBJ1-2	CASSPRTGGFYGYTF	TGTGCCAGCAGTCCCAGGACAGGGGGCTTTTATGGCTACACCTTC
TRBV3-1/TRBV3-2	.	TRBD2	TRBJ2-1	CASSHTSGSIGEQFF	TGTGCCAGCAGCCATACTAGCGGGAGTATCGGTGAGCAGTTCTTC
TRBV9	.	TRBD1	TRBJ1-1	CASSERTGGPTEAFF	TGTGCCAGCAGCGAGCGGACAGGGGGTCCAACTGAAGCTTTCTTT
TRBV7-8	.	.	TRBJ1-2	CASSLGVANYGYTF	TGTGCCAGCAGCTTAGGGGTGGCTAACTATGGCTACACCTTC
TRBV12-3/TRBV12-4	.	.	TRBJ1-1	CASSFGGYSEAFF	TGTGCCAGCAGTTTCGGGGGCTACTCTGAAGCTTTCTTT
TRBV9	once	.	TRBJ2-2	CASSKYTGELFF	TGTGCCAGCAGCAAGTACACCGGGGAGCTGTTTTTT
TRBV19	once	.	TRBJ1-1	CASRMGDIEAFF	TGTGCCAGTAGAATGGGGGATATTGAAGCTTTCTTT
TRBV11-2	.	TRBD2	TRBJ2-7	CASAREGYEQYF	TGTGCCAGCGCTAGGGAGGGGTACGAGCAGTACTTC
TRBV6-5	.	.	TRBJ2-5	CASSPGGQETQYF	TGTGCCAGCAGCCCGGGGGGCCAGGAGACCCAGTACTTC
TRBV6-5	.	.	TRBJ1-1	CASSQQGNTEAFF	TGTGCCAGCAGTCAACAAGGGAACACTGAAGCTTTCTTT
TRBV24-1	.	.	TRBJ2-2	CATSEPGDFAGELFF	TGTGCCACCAGTGAGCCAGGGGATTTCGCCGGGGAGCTGTTTTTT
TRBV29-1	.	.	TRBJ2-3	CSVRGTGGGASTDTQYF	TGCAGCGTCCGGGGCACAGGAGGGGGAGCTAGCACAGATACGCAGTATTTT
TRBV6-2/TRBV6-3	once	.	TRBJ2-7	CASSDSYEQYF	TGTGCCAGCAGTGACAGCTACGAGCAGTACTTC
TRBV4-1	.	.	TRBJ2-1	CASSLVGGESYNEQFF	TGCGCCAGCAGCCTCGTAGGGGGGGAATCCTACAATGAGCAGTTCTTC
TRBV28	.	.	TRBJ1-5	CASSMDSNQPQHF	TGTGCCAGCAGTATGGATAGCAATCAGCCCCAGCATTTT
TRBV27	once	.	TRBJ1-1	CASSYGTNTEAFF	TGTGCCAGCAGTTACGGGACGAACACTGAAGCTTTCTTT
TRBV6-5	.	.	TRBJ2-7	CARGGTDPYEQYF	TGTGCCAGAGGCGGGACAGACCCCTACGAGCAGTACTTC
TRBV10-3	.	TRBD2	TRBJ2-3	CAISEAGADTQYF	TGTGCCATCAGTGAAGCGGGAGCCGATACGCAGTATTTT
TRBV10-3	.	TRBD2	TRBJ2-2	CAISESGGANTGELFF	TGTGCCATCAGTGAGAGCGGGGGGGCGAACACCGGGGAGCTGTTTTTT